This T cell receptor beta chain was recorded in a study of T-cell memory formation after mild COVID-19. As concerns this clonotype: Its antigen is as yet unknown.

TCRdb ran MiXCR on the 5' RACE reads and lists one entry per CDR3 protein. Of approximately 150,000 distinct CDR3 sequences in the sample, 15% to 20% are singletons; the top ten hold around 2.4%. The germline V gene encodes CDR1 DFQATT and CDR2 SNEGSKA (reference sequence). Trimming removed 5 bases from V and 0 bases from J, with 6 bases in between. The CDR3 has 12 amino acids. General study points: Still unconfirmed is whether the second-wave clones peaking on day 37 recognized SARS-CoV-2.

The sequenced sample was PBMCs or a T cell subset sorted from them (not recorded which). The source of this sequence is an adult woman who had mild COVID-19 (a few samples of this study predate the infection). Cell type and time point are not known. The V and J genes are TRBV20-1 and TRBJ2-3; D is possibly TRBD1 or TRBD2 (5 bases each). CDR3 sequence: CSAGDSTDTQYF. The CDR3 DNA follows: TGCAGTGCTGGGGACAGCACAGATACGCAGTATTTT.